The next 14 T cell receptor beta chains were all read from a single sample in a study of T cell responses to AZD1222 COVID-19 vaccine. Sequenced by immunoSEQ multiplex PCR; TCRdb stores in-frame clones only, minus some. The sample consists of around 50,000 clones, around four fifths of them appearing once. Material: peripheral blood, obtained on day 0 of AZD1222 vaccination. Receptors were obtained from an adult in good health.

This clone came up once. The chain employs TRBV18 and TRBJ2-5; 8 nucleotides match TRBD1. The V segment lost 1 base and the J segment 5 bases; nucleotides outside the gene matches: 3. The CDR3 spans 14 residues. The germline gives CDR1 KGHSH, CDR2 LQKENI. The CDR3 nucleotides are TGTGCCAGCTCACCACGTCGACAGGGGGAGACCCAGTACTTC. Translated, it gives CASSPRRQGETQYF.

In regard to this clone: Within the sample, other DNA sequences also encode this same CDR3. The V and J genes are TRBV18 and TRBJ1-1; perhaps TRBD1 as D (5 bases). Trimming removed 6 bases at V and 1 base at J, with 9 bases between. CDR3 length: 13 amino acids. The germline V gene encodes CDR1 KGHSH and CDR2 LQKENI. The chain's CDR3 is CASSEGQNTEAFF. The CDR3, as DNA: TGTGCCAGCTCCGAGGGGCAGAACACTGAAGCTTTCTTT.

The chain joins TRBV24-1 to TRBJ2-2; 10 nucleotides align to TRBD2. There are 14 residues in the CDR3. Trimming cost V 7 bases and J 4 bases; bases outside gene matches: 2. The germline V gene encodes CDR1 KGHDR and CDR2 SFDVKD. The CDR3 DNA reads TGTGCCACCAGGAGCGGGGGGGGCACCGGGGAGCTGTTTTTT. Translating gives CATRSGGGTGELFF.

This chain uses TRBV4-3 with TRBJ1-6, with TRBD1 as a possible D gene (5 bases). The CDR3 is made up of 16 amino acids. The V gene lost 4 bases and the J gene lost 6 bases, with 16 bases spanning the gap. CDR1 is LGHNA, CDR2 YSLEER, per germline. The CDR3 loop is CASSPGGGRSNSPLHF. The CDR3 DNA sequence: TGCGCCAGCAGCCCCGGGGGGGGTAGAAGTAATTCACCCCTCCACTTT.

V usage is TRBV27 and J usage is TRBJ2-3; 9 bases align to TRBD2. Germline V gene lookup returns CDR1 MNHEY and CDR2 SMNVEV (reference sequence). V gave up 2 bases and J gave up 3 bases; unmatched junction bases: 6. The CDR3 runs 16 residues. Here the CDR3 DNA reads TGTGCCAGCAGTTTAGGAGCGGGAGGAAGTACAGATACGCAGTATTTT. Protein sequence: CASSLGAGGSTDTQYF.

This sequence joins TRBV19 and TRBJ2-7, with D unresolved. Trimming shortened V by 0 bases and J by 3 bases, and 12 bases separated the two germline ends. Germline CDR1 and CDR2: LNHDA and SQIVND (reference sequence). The CDR3 contains 15 residues. CDR3 nucleotides: TGTGCCAGTAGTATAGACGGAGCTCCGCTCTACGAGCAGTACTTC. Protein product: CASSIDGAPLYEQYF.

The chain carries TRBV7-9 and TRBJ1-1; TRBD1 aligns across 7 bases. The CDR3 sequence is 15 residues long. V lost 0 bases and J lost 6; bases outside the gene matches: 7. Germline assignment: CDR1 SEHNR and CDR2 FQNEAQ (reference sequence). As DNA, the CDR3 is TGTGCCAGCAGCTTAGCGGGGCCAGGGGGAGCTGAAGCTTTCTTT. It yields the protein CASSLAGPGGAEAFF. Supplemented by reference TRBV7-9 and TRBJ1-1, the full variable domain reads DTGVSQNPRHKITKRGQNVTFRCDPISEHNRLYWYRQTLGQGPEFLTYFQNEAQLEKSRLLSDRFSAERPKGSFSTLEIQRTEQGDSAMYLCASSLAGPGGAEAFFGQGTRLTVV.

J is TRBJ1-6 and V is TRBV2; no clear D gene. CDR1 and CDR2 from the germline V gene are SNHLY and FYNNEI. The CDR3 is made up of 15 amino acids. Deletions cut 2 bases from V and 4 bases from J, with 9 bases between. Written as DNA, the CDR3 is TGTGCCAGCAGTGAATTGGTCAGTTATAATTCACCCCTCCACTTT. Its protein product is CASSELVSYNSPLHF.

The chain employs TRBV19 and TRBJ1-1, with 9 bases aligning to TRBD1. Unmatched junction bases numbered 10, after V lost 7 bases and J lost 4 bases. There are 15 residues in the CDR3. Germline CDR1 LNHDA, CDR2 SQIVND (reference sequence). The CDR3 DNA is TGTGCCAGTACCGCCAGAACAGGGGGCGGCACTGAAGCTTTCTTT. Amino acid sequence: CASTARTGGGTEAFF.

The chain carries TRBV18 and TRBJ2-1; D is uncertain. The CDR3 has 13 residues. The germline V gene encodes CDR1 KGHSH and CDR2 LQKENI. V shed 0 bases and J shed 10 bases, with 10 bases lying between them. DNA of the CDR3: TGTGCCAGCTCACCACCTTCAGTTTACGAGCAGTTCTTC. Translating gives CASSPPSVYEQFF.

The V and J genes are TRBV27 and TRBJ2-1; D remains unclear. V was pared by 3 bases and J by 5 bases, with 8 bases between. Germline CDR1 is MNHEY and CDR2 is SMNVEV (reference sequence). This CDR3 comprises 13 residues. The CDR3 bases are TGTGCCAGCAGTTTCAAGGAAAACAATGAGCAGTTCTTC. This codes for CASSFKENNEQFF.

V gene TRBV28 combines with J gene TRBJ1-2; D unclear. From germline, CDR1 is MDHEN and CDR2 SYDVKM. Trimming left V 10 bases short and J 2 bases short, with 8 bases between. This CDR3 region has 11 residues. CDR3 residues: CATSANYGYTF. In nucleotides, the CDR3 is TGTGCCACCTCAGCAAACTATGGCTACACCTTC.

This clone appeared once. The chain couples TRBV18 to TRBJ1-5; D is perhaps TRBD1 (5 bases). This CDR3 is built from 17 residues. The germline V gene has CDR1 KGHSH and CDR2 LQKENI. V lost 4 bases and J lost 3, with 19 bases in between. The CDR3 reads CASSLVNPMGLNQPQHF. Here the CDR3 DNA reads TGTGCCAGCTCACTAGTAAACCCCATGGGGCTCAATCAGCCCCAGCATTTT.

A few counts support this clone. V usage is TRBV18 and J usage is TRBJ1-2, with a tentative D call TRBD1 (6 bases). CDR1 and CDR2 from the germline V gene are KGHSH and LQKENI. V lost 2 bases and J lost 6, with 10 bases in between. This CDR3 comprises 13 residues. CDR3 nucleotides: TGTGCCAGCTCACCAAGGACAGCTAATGGCTACACCTTC. The encoded protein is CASSPRTANGYTF.